This T cell receptor (beta chain) comes out of a study of T cell repertoires in cytomegalovirus infection. Across the whole study: Indicated by public TCR beta signatures were CMV infection and matching HLA type.

In TCRdb, the reads were re-called with MiXCR into one record per CDR3 protein. The data show roughly 150,000 distinct CDR3 sequences, with about a quarter seen just once and approximately 11% held by the top ten. This clonotype was seen a few times. Unmatched junction bases numbered 16, after V lost 6 bases and J lost 5 bases. The germline CDR1 and CDR2 sequences are DFQATT and SNEGSKA (reference sequence). The CDR3 totals 17 residues. The sample comprised PBMCs. The chain joins TRBV20-1 to TRBJ2-7, with 13 bases fitting TRBD2. The receptor was isolated from a human donor in good health (CMV status not recorded). Some clones in this sample may be carry-over from other donors' samples. CDR3 nucleotides: TGCAGTGCCGGATCGCCGACTAGCGGGGGGAGTCGACACGAGCAGTACTTC. Encoded protein: CSAGSPTSGGSRHEQYF.